Listed below are T cell receptor beta chains from one sample, sequenced in a study of cytomegalovirus exposure and HLA in healthy donors. The repertoire was sequenced with immunoSEQ multiplex PCR; TCRdb's copy has only in-frame clones and lacks some. In the table there are approximately 170,000 clones, around 86% of which are singletons. Sequencing was performed on PBMCs. These TCRs come from a man aged 50 to 59 in good health and CMV-seropositive. CDR3s include the opening cysteine and the closing phenylalanine or tryptophan. The D gene is left open where the match is weak. Only some rows state a clone size, as once, few, many or a class for expanded clones.

abundance: NA; d_gene: NA; v_gene: TRBV13; j_gene: TRBJ1-1; CDR3nt: TGTGCCAGCAGCCTTGGACAACGATACACTGAAGCTTTCTTT; CDR3aa: CASSLGQRYTEAFF
abundance: NA; d_gene: NA; v_gene: TRBV7-9; j_gene: TRBJ1-4; CDR3nt: TGTGCCAGCAGCCGAAGGACAGAATGGAATGAAAAACTGTTTTTT; CDR3aa: CASSRRTEWNEKLFF
abundance: NA; d_gene: TRBD2; v_gene: TRBV6-5; j_gene: TRBJ2-1; CDR3nt: TGTGCCAGCATGGGTAGACTAGCGGCCTACAATGAGCAGTTCTTC; CDR3aa: CASMGRLAAYNEQFF
abundance: NA; d_gene: TRBD1; v_gene: TRBV5-1; j_gene: TRBJ2-7; CDR3nt: TGCGCCAGCAGCCCCCGGACAGGGTCCTACGAGCAGTACTTC; CDR3aa: CASSPRTGSYEQYF
abundance: NA; d_gene: NA; v_gene: TRBV2; j_gene: TRBJ2-1; CDR3nt: TGTGCCAGCAGTCGCTCAGGGATTAATGAGCAGTTCTTC; CDR3aa: CASSRSGINEQFF
abundance: NA; d_gene: TRBD2; v_gene: TRBV6-5; j_gene: TRBJ2-5; CDR3nt: TGTGCCAGCAGTTACGTTCCAGCGGGAGTGGTAGAGACCCAGTACTTC; CDR3aa: CASSYVPAGVVETQYF
abundance: NA; d_gene: TRBD1; v_gene: TRBV9; j_gene: TRBJ2-7; CDR3nt: TGTGCCAGCAGCAGGGGACAGTCCTACGAGCAGTACTTC; CDR3aa: CASSRGQSYEQYF
abundance: NA; d_gene: TRBD1; v_gene: TRBV6-1; j_gene: TRBJ2-7; CDR3nt: TGTGCCAGCAGGGCCGGGACAGTCTTCTACGAGCAGTACTTC; CDR3aa: CASRAGTVFYEQYF
abundance: NA; d_gene: TRBD1; v_gene: TRBV28; j_gene: TRBJ1-2; CDR3nt: TGTGCCAGCAGTTTAACCGACAGGGGCTATGGCTACACCTTC; CDR3aa: CASSLTDRGYGYTF
abundance: few; d_gene: TRBD2; v_gene: TRBV27; j_gene: TRBJ2-1; CDR3nt: TGTGCCAGCAGTCCCCGACTAGCGGGAGTACTAAATGAGCAGTTCTTC; CDR3aa: CASSPRLAGVLNEQFF
abundance: NA; d_gene: TRBD2; v_gene: TRBV6-5; j_gene: TRBJ2-7; CDR3nt: TGTGCCAGCAGTTACCCCCGAAGCGGGGGAAATTACGAGCAGTACTTC; CDR3aa: CASSYPRSGGNYEQYF
abundance: NA; d_gene: TRBD1; v_gene: TRBV6-1; j_gene: TRBJ2-7; CDR3nt: TGTGCCAGCAGTGAATCAATCAGGATCACCGGGACAGGGGGCTACGAGCAGTACTTC; CDR3aa: CASSESIRITGTGGYEQYF